One and the same sample provided the 2 T cell receptor beta chains below, sequenced in a study of blood T cell repertoires in COVID-19. Some clones are missing from TCRdb's copy, which holds only in-frame ones; the method was immunoSEQ multiplex PCR. The sample has tens of thousands of clones, about nine tenths seen once. Sequences were obtained from peripheral blood. Source of these receptors: a woman of 80 years or more with acute or convalescent COVID-19.

As concerns this clone: A junction end diverges from the germline sequence, so it may reflect a read error. The chain couples TRBV6-5 to TRBJ1-2; 8 bases align to TRBD1. Germline CDR1 is MNHEY and CDR2 is SVGAGI. The CDR3 loop spans 14 amino acids. This CDR3 reads CAGSYERTGFGYTF. CDR3 DNA: TGTGCCGGCAGCTACGAAAGGACAGGGTTCGGCTACACCTTC.

The chain employs TRBV9 and TRBJ1-1; D is uncertain. V was trimmed by 4 bases and J by 5 bases, leaving 18 bases between them. This CDR3 has 15 residues. From germline, CDR1 is SGDLS and CDR2 YYNGEE. The CDR3 DNA reads as TGTGCCAGCAGCCCCCATCCTACCGCCCGTACTGAAGCTTTCTTT. Translation: CASSPHPTARTEAFF. Using reference TRBV9 and TRBJ1-1 for the parts outside the CDR3, the full variable domain is DSGVTQTPKHLITATGQRVTLRCSPRSGDLSVYWYQQSLDQGLQFLIQYYNGEERAKGNILERFSAQQFPDLHSELNLSSLELGDSALYFCASSPHPTARTEAFFGQGTRLTVV.